This entry is about one T cell receptor beta chain. What it recognizes is unknown. The data are from a study of beta chain features in type 1 diabetes. Study findings and constraints: VDJ junctions from type 1 diabetes patients carried fewer insertions and larger deletions. Shortening that was moderate but significant affected the TCRB CDR3s of Type 1 diabetes patients in all four CD4+ subsets.

On average, the one heparinised blood draw given by each donor was approximately 120 mL. Germline loops: CDR1 MGHRA, CDR2 YSYEKL. This CDR3 comprises 18 residues. J was trimmed by 0 bases and V by 1 base; bases with no gene match: 7. The authors reverse transcribed all of the isolated RNA, so sequencing captured expressed TCRB transcripts. Profiled with immunoSEQ multiplex PCR; TCRdb holds only in-frame clones, not every one. The sample contains 130,000 to 150,000 clones, about 13% of which appear only once. This chain links TRBV4-1 with TRBJ2-2; 8 bases agree with TRBD2. This sequence was found in a man aged 18-30 years with type 1 diabetes. The sequenced material came from central memory CD4+ T cells from blood. The CDR3 loop is CASSQVSGGAPNTGELFF. In nucleotides, the CDR3 is TGCGCCAGCAGCCAAGTTTCGGGGGGGGCCCCGAACACCGGGGAGCTGTTTTTT.